These T cell receptor beta chains were read from a single sample in a study of cytomegalovirus exposure and HLA in healthy donors. Measured with immunoSEQ multiplex PCR; TCRdb has only the in-frame clones, and not every one. The sample records about 72,000 clones, around 95% being singletons. Sequencing was done on a sample of PBMCs. The receptors originated from a woman aged 18-29 years in good health and CMV-seropositive. CDR3s include the opening cysteine and the closing phenylalanine or tryptophan. D genes are given only for firm matches. Expanded clones are given a class, and other clones once, few, many or no size at all.

clone size: -
V gene: TRBV6-4
D gene: -
J gene: TRBJ2-4
CDR3 protein: CARTDRIKNIQYF
CDR3 DNA: TGTGCCAGGACGGACAGAATCAAAAACATTCAGTACTTC

clone size: -
V gene: TRBV9
D gene: -
J gene: TRBJ2-3
CDR3 protein: CASSPLADTQYF
CDR3 DNA: TGTGCCAGCAGTCCCCTAGCAGATACGCAGTATTTT

clone size: -
V gene: TRBV20-1
D gene: -
J gene: TRBJ2-5
CDR3 protein: CSARDRETQYF
CDR3 DNA: TGCAGTGCTAGAGATCGAGAGACCCAGTACTTC

clone size: -
V gene: TRBV4-1
D gene: -
J gene: TRBJ2-5
CDR3 protein: CASSQDRSQFASQYF
CDR3 DNA: TGCGCCAGCAGCCAAGATCGGAGCCAGTTCGCCAGCCAGTACTTC

clone size: -
V gene: TRBV7-8
D gene: -
J gene: TRBJ1-5
CDR3 protein: CASSLGGVGSLGQPQHF
CDR3 DNA: TGTGCCAGCAGCTTAGGTGGGGTGGGGAGTTTAGGTCAGCCCCAGCATTTT

clone size: once
V gene: TRBV11-1
D gene: -
J gene: TRBJ2-7
CDR3 protein: CASSTSFNYEQYF
CDR3 DNA: TGTGCCAGCAGCACGAGCTTCAACTACGAGCAGTACTTC

clone size: -
V gene: TRBV10-2
D gene: TRBD2
J gene: TRBJ2-1
CDR3 protein: CASSVSGLILYEQFF
CDR3 DNA: TGCGCCAGCAGTGTGTCGGGACTAATATTATATGAGCAGTTCTTC

clone size: -
V gene: TRBV7-9
D gene: TRBD2
J gene: TRBJ2-1
CDR3 protein: CASSLGSGRAKHEQFF
CDR3 DNA: TGTGCCAGCAGCTTAGGTAGCGGGAGGGCCAAACATGAGCAGTTCTTC

clone size: -
V gene: TRBV9
D gene: TRBD1
J gene: TRBJ1-5
CDR3 protein: CASSGQGGGNQPQHF
CDR3 DNA: TGTGCCAGCAGCGGACAGGGAGGAGGCAATCAGCCCCAGCATTTT

clone size: -
V gene: TRBV9
D gene: TRBD1
J gene: TRBJ1-5
CDR3 protein: CASSVSGGPGPQHF
CDR3 DNA: TGTGCCAGCAGCGTGTCAGGGGGCCCGGGGCCCCAGCATTTT

clone size: -
V gene: TRBV5-4
D gene: TRBD1
J gene: TRBJ2-1
CDR3 protein: CASSLQGGDEQFF
CDR3 DNA: TGTGCCAGCAGCTTGCAAGGGGGCGATGAGCAGTTCTTC

clone size: -
V gene: TRBV7-2
D gene: TRBD2
J gene: TRBJ2-2
CDR3 protein: CASSPLAANTGELFF
CDR3 DNA: TGTGCCAGCAGCCCACTAGCGGCTAACACCGGGGAGCTGTTTTTT

clone size: -
V gene: TRBV2
D gene: TRBD1
J gene: TRBJ2-5
CDR3 protein: CASSESAPGGQETQYF
CDR3 DNA: TGTGCCAGCAGTGAATCGGCGCCAGGGGGTCAAGAGACCCAGTACTTC

clone size: -
V gene: TRBV7-2
D gene: -
J gene: TRBJ1-2
CDR3 protein: CASRGAPYGYTF
CDR3 DNA: TGTGCCAGCCGGGGGGCTCCCTATGGCTACACCTTC

clone size: -
V gene: TRBV2
D gene: -
J gene: TRBJ1-4
CDR3 protein: CASSLEPTNEKLFF
CDR3 DNA: TGTGCCAGCAGTCTAGAACCAACTAATGAAAAACTGTTTTTT

clone size: once
V gene: TRBV19
D gene: TRBD1
J gene: TRBJ2-7
CDR3 protein: CASSRQGAGDEQYF
CDR3 DNA: TGTGCCAGTAGCAGGCAGGGGGCAGGGGACGAGCAGTACTTC

clone size: -
V gene: TRBV7-2
D gene: -
J gene: TRBJ1-1
CDR3 protein: CASSPNPGETEAFF
CDR3 DNA: TGTGCCAGCAGCCCCAACCCGGGGGAGACTGAAGCTTTCTTT

clone size: -
V gene: TRBV4-1
D gene: TRBD2
J gene: TRBJ2-1
CDR3 protein: CASSQLAGHNEQFF
CDR3 DNA: TGCGCCAGCAGCCAGCTAGCGGGGCACAATGAGCAGTTCTTC

clone size: -
V gene: TRBV6-6
D gene: -
J gene: TRBJ2-1
CDR3 protein: CASSFLAGYNEQFF
CDR3 DNA: TGTGCCAGCAGTTTCCTTGCCGGGTACAATGAGCAGTTCTTC

clone size: -
V gene: TRBV27
D gene: TRBD2
J gene: TRBJ2-5
CDR3 protein: CASSFGGLAGGPPYQETQYF
CDR3 DNA: TGTGCCAGCAGTTTTGGGGGACTAGCGGGGGGACCACCGTACCAAGAGACCCAGTACTTC

clone size: -
V gene: TRBV6-1
D gene: -
J gene: TRBJ1-1
CDR3 protein: CASSVGEAFF
CDR3 DNA: TGTGCCAGCAGTGTCGGTGAAGCTTTCTTT

clone size: -
V gene: TRBV6-4
D gene: -
J gene: TRBJ2-3
CDR3 protein: CASSPEGTSSTDTQYF
CDR3 DNA: TGTGCCAGCAGTCCAGAAGGGACTTCTAGCACAGATACGCAGTATTTT

clone size: -
V gene: TRBV7-6
D gene: -
J gene: TRBJ1-6
CDR3 protein: CASSLAQTYNSPLHF
CDR3 DNA: TGTGCCAGCAGCTTAGCCCAGACCTATAATTCACCCCTCCACTTT

clone size: -
V gene: TRBV7-9
D gene: TRBD1
J gene: TRBJ1-2
CDR3 protein: CASSFTGAGGYGYTF
CDR3 DNA: TGTGCCAGCAGCTTCACAGGGGCTGGGGGCTATGGCTACACCTTC

clone size: -
V gene: TRBV7-9
D gene: TRBD2
J gene: TRBJ2-3
CDR3 protein: CASSSLSSGGARDTQYF
CDR3 DNA: TGTGCCAGCAGCTCCTTGTCTAGCGGGGGGGCGAGAGATACGCAGTATTTT

clone size: -
V gene: TRBV27
D gene: -
J gene: TRBJ1-5
CDR3 protein: CASSLGLTRVLSQPQHF
CDR3 DNA: TGTGCCAGCAGTTTAGGGCTTACCAGGGTGTTGTCTCAGCCCCAGCATTTT

clone size: -
V gene: TRBV2
D gene: TRBD2
J gene: TRBJ2-7
CDR3 protein: CASSLLLAGGPQQYF
CDR3 DNA: TGTGCCAGCAGTCTTTTACTAGCGGGAGGGCCCCAGCAGTACTTC

clone size: few
V gene: TRBV6-4
D gene: TRBD2
J gene: TRBJ2-1
CDR3 protein: CASSSSGGASEQFF
CDR3 DNA: TGTGCCAGCAGTTCTAGCGGGGGGGCGAGTGAGCAGTTCTTC